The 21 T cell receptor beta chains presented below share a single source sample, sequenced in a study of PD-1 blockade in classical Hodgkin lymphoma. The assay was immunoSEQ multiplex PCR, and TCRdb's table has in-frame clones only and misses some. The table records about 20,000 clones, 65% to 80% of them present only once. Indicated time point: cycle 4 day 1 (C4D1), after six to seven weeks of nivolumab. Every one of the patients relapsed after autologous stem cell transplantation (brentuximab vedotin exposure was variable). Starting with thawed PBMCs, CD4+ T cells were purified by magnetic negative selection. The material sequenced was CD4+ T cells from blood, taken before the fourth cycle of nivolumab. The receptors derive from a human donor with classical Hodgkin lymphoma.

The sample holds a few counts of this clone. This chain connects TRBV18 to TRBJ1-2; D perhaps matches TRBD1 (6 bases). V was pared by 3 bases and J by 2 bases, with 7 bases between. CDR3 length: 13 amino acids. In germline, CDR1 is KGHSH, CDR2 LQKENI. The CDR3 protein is CASSPGQNYGYTF. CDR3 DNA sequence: TGTGCCAGCTCACCGGGACAAAACTATGGCTACACCTTC.

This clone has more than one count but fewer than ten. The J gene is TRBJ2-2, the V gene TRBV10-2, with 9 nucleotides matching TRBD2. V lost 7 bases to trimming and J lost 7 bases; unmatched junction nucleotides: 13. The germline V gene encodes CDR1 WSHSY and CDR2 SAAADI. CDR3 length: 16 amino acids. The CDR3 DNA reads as TGCGCCAGCACCTCATACGGCGGGGGGGTCGACGGGGAGCTGTTTTTT. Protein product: CASTSYGGGVDGELFF.

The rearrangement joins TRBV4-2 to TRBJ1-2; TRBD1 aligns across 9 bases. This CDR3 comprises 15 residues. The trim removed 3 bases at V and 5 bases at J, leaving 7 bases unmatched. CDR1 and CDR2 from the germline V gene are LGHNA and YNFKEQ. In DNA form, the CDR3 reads TGTGCCAGCAGCCATCACCGGGACAGGGAATATGGCTACACCTTC. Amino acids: CASSHHRDREYGYTF.

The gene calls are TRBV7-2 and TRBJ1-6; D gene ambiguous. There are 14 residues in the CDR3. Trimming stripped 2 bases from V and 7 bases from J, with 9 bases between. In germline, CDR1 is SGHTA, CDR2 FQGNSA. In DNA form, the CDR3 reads TGTGCCAGCAGCTTAATCGGCGTCAATTCACCCCTCCACTTT. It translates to CASSLIGVNSPLHF.

For the CDR3, the DNA is TGTGCCAGCAGCTTAAGACAGGGCCAGGGTACCCAGTACTTC. Protein sequence: CASSLRQGQGTQYF. This sequence joins TRBV7-9 and TRBJ2-5, with 7 bases matching TRBD1. This CDR3 contains 14 residues. CDR1 and CDR2 from the germline V gene are SEHNR and FQNEAQ (reference sequence). With V trimmed by 2 bases and J by 8 bases, 8 bases remained unmatched. Complete variable domain (other parts from reference TRBV7-9 and TRBJ2-5): DTGVSQNPRHKITKRGQNVTFRCDPISEHNRLYWYRQTLGQGPEFLTYFQNEAQLEKSRLLSDRFSAERPKGSFSTLEIQRTEQGDSAMYLCASSLRQGQGTQYFGPGTRLLVL.

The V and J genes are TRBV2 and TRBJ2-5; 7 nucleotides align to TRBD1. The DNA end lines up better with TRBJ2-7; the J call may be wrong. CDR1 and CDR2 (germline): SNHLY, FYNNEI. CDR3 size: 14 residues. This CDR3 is CASTPGQLSYEQYF. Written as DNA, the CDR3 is TGTGCCAGCACTCCGGGACAGCTTTCCTACGAGCAGTACTTC.

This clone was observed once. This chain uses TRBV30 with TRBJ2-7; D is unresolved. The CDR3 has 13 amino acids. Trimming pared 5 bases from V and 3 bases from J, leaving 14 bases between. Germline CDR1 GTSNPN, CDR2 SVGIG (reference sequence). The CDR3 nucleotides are TGTGCCTGGGGGCCGGGCTGGGACTACGAGCAGTACTTC. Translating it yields CAWGPGWDYEQYF.

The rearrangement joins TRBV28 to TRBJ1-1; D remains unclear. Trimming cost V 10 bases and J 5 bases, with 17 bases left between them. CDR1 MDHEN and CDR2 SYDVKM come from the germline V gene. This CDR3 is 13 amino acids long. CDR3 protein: CATDTPLLTEAFF. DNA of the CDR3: TGTGCCACTGATACACCCTTGTTGACTGAAGCTTTCTTT.

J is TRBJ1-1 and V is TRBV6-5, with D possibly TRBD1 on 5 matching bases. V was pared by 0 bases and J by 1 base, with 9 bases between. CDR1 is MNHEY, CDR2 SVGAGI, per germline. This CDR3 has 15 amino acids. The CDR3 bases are TGTGCCAGCAGTTACTCTGGGGCGGGGAACACTGAAGCTTTCTTT. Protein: CASSYSGAGNTEAFF.

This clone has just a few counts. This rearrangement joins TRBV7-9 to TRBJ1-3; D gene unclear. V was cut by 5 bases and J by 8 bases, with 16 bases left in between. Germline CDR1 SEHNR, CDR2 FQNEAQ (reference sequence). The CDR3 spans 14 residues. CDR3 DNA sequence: TGTGCCAGCAGCCCCAGCCGGGGTAGGTACACCATATATTTT. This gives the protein CASSPSRGRYTIYF.

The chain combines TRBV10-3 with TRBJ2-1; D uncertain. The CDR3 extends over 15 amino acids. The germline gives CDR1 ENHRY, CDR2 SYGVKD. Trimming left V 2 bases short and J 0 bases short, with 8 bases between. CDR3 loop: CAISEITSSYNEQFF. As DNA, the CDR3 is TGTGCCATCAGTGAGATCACGAGCTCCTACAATGAGCAGTTCTTC.

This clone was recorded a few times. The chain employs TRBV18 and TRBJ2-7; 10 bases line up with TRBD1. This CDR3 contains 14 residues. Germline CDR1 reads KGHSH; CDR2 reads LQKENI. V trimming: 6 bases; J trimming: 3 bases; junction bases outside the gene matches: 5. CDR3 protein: CASSPGQGFYEQYF. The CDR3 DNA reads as TGTGCCAGCTCCCCGGGACAGGGGTTCTACGAGCAGTACTTC.

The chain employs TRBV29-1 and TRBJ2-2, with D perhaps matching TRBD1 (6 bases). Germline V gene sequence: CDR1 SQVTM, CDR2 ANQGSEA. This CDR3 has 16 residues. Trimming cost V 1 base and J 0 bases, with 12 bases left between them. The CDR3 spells CSVEGAGATNTGELFF. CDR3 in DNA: TGCAGCGTTGAAGGCGCAGGGGCAACGAACACCGGGGAGCTGTTTTTT.

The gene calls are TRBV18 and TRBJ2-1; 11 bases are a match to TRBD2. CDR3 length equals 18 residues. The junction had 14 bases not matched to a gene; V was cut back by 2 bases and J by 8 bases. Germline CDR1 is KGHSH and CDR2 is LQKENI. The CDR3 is CASSPAPASGGRWDEQFF. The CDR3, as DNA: TGTGCCAGCTCACCAGCCCCCGCTAGCGGGGGGCGCTGGGATGAGCAGTTCTTC.

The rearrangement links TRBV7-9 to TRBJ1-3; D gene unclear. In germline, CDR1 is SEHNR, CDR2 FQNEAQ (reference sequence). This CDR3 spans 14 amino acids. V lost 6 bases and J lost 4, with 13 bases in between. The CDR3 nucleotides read TGTGCCAGCAGTTTCTCTAGGCGGGGAAACACCATATATTTT. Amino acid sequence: CASSFSRRGNTIYF.

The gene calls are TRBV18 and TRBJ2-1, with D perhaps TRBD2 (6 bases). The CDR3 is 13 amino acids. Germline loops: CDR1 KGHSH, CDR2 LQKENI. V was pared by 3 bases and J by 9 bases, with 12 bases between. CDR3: CASSPEEGSEQFF. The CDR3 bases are TGTGCCAGCTCACCCGAGGAGGGCAGTGAGCAGTTCTTC.

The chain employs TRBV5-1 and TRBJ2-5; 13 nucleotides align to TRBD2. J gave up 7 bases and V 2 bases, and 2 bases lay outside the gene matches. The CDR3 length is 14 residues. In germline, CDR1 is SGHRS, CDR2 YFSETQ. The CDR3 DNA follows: TGCGCCAGCAGCTTCGGACTAGCGGGAGCGACCCAGTACTTC. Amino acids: CASSFGLAGATQYF.

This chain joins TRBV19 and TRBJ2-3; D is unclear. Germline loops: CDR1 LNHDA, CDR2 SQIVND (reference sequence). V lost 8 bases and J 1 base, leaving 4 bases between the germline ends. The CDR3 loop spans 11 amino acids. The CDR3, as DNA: TGTGCCAGTGGAGGCACAGATACGCAGTATTTT. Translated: CASGGTDTQYF.

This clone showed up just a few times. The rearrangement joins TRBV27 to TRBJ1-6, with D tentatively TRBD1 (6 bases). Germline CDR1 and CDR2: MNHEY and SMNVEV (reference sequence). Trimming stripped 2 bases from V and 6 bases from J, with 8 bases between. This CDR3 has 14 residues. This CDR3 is CASSLGQINSPLHF. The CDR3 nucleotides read TGTGCCAGCAGTTTAGGACAGATTAATTCACCCCTCCACTTT.

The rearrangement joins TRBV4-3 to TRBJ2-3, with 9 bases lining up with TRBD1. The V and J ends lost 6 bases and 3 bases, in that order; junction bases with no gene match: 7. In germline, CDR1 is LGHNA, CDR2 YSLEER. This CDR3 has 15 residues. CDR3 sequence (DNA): TGCGCCAGCAGTTCCGGACAGGGGAGTACAGATACGCAGTATTTT. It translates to CASSSGQGSTDTQYF.

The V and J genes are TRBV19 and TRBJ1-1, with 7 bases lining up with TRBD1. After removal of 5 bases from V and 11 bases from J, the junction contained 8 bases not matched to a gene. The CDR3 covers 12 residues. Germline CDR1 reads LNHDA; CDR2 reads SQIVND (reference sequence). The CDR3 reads CASSPQTGMAFF. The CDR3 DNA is TGTGCCAGTAGTCCCCAGACAGGGATGGCTTTCTTT. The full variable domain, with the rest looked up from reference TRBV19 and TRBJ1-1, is DGGITQSPKYLFRKEGQNVTLSCEQNLNHDAMYWYRQDPGQGLRLIYYSQIVNDFQKGDIAEGYSVSREKKESFPLTVTSAQKNPTAFYLCASSPQTGMAFFGQGTRLTVV.